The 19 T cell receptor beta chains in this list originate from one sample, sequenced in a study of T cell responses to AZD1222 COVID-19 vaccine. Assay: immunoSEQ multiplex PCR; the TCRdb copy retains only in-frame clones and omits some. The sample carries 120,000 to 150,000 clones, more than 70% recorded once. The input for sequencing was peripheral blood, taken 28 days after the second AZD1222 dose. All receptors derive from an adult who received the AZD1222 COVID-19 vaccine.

The CDR3 DNA follows: TGTGCCAGCAGCCAGGGGGCAATCAATTCACCCCTCCACTTT. Protein sequence: CASSQGAINSPLHF. V gene TRBV7-9 combines with J gene TRBJ1-6; 8 nucleotides agree with TRBD1. With V trimmed by 5 bases and J by 7 bases, 4 bases remained unmatched. CDR3 length: 14 amino acids. Germline V lookup: CDR1 SEHNR, CDR2 FQNEAQ (reference sequence).

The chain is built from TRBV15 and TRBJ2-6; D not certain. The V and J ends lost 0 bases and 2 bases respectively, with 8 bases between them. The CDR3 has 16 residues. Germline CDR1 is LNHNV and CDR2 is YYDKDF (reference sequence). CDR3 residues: CATSRDSDPGANVLTF. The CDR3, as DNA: TGTGCCACCAGCAGAGATTCGGACCCTGGGGCCAACGTCCTGACTTTC.

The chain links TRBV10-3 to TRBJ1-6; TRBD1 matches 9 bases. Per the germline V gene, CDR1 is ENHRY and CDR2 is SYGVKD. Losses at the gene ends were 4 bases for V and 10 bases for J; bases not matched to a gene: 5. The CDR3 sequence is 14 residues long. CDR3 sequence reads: CAISADRGKSPLHF. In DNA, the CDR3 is TGTGCCATCAGTGCGGACAGGGGTAAGTCACCCCTCCACTTT.

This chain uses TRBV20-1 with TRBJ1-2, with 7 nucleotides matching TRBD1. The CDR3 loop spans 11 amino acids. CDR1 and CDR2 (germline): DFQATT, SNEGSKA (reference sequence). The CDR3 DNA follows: TGCATAATCGACAGGGTCTATGGCTACACCTTC. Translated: CIIDRVYGYTF.

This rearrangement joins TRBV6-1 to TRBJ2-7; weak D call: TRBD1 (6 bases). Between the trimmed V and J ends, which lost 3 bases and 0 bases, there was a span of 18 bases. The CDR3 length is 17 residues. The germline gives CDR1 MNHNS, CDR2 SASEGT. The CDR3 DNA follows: TGTGCCAGCAGTGATACGCCCCGGGACACAAGCTCCTACGAGCAGTACTTC. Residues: CASSDTPRDTSSYEQYF.

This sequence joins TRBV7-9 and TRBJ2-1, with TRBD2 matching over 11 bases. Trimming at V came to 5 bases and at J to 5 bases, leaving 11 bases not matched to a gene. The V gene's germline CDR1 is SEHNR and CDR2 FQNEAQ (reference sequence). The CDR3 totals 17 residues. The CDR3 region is CASSLTGTSGLNNEQFF. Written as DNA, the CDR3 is TGTGCCAGCAGCCTCACCGGGACTAGCGGCCTAAACAATGAGCAGTTCTTC.

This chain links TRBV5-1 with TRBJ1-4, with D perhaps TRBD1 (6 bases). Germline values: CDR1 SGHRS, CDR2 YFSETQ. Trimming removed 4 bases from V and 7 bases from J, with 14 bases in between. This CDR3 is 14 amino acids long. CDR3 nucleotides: TGCGCCAGCAGCCGACAGGACCCGAGTGAAAAACTGTTTTTT. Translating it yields CASSRQDPSEKLFF. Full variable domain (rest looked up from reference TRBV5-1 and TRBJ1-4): KAGVTQTPRYLIKTRGQQVTLSCSPISGHRSVSWYQQTPGQGLQFLFEYFSETQRNKGNFPGRFSGRQFSNSRSEMNVSTLELGDSALYLCASSRQDPSEKLFFGSGTQLSVL.

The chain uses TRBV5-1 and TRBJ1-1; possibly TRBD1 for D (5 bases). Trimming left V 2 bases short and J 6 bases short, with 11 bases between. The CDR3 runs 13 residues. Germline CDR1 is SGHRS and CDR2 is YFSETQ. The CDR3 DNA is TGCGCCAGCAGCTTACAAGGGGAGCCTGAAGCTTTCTTT. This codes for CASSLQGEPEAFF.

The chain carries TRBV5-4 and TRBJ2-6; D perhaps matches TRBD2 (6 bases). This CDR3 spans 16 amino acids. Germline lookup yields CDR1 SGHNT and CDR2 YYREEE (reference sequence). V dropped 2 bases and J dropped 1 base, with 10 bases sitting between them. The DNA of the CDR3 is TGTGCCAGCAGCTTTTCGGGGACTTCTGGGGCCAACGTCCTGACTTTC. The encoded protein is CASSFSGTSGANVLTF.

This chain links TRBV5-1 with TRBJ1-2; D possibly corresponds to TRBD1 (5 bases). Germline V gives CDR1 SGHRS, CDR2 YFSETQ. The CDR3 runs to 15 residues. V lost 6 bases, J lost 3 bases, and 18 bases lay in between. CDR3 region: CASTFGGGGDYGYTF. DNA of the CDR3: TGCGCCAGCACCTTTGGCGGCGGGGGAGACTATGGCTACACCTTC.

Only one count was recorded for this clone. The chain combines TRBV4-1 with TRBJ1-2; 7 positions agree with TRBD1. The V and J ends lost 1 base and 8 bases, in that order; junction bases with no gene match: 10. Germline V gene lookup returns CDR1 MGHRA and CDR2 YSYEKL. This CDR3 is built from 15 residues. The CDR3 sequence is CASSQVSTGAGGYTF. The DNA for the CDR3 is TGCGCCAGCAGCCAAGTCAGTACAGGGGCGGGAGGCTACACCTTC.

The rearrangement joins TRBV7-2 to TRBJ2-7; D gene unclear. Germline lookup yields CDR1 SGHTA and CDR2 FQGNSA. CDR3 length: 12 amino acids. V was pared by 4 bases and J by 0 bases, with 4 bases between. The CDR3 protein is CASSSSSYEQYF. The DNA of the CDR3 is TGTGCCAGCAGCTCAAGCTCCTACGAGCAGTACTTC.

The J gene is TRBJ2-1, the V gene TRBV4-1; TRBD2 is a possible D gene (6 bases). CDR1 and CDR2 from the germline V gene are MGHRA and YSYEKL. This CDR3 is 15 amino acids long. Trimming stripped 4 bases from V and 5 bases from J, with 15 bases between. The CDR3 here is CASSPTGTQNNEQFF. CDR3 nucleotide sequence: TGCGCCAGCAGCCCCACCGGGACTCAAAACAATGAGCAGTTCTTC.

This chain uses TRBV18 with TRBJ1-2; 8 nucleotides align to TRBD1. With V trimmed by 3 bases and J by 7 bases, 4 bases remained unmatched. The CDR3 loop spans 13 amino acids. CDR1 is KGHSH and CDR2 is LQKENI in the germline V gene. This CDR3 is CASSPETGVGYTF. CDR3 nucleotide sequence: TGTGCCAGCTCACCCGAGACAGGGGTTGGCTACACCTTC.

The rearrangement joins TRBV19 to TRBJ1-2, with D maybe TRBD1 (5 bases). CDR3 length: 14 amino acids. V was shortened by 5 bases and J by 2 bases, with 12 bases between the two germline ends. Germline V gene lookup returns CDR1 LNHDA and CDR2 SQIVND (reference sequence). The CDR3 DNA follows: TGTGCCAGTAGTCCCCCGGACAAGAACTATGGCTACACCTTC. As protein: CASSPPDKNYGYTF.

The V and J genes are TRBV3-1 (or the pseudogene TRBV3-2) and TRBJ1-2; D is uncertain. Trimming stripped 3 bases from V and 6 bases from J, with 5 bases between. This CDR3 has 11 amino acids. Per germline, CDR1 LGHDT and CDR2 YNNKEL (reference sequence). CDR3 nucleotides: TGTGCCAGCAGCCAGTTACATGGCTACACCTTC. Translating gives CASSQLHGYTF.

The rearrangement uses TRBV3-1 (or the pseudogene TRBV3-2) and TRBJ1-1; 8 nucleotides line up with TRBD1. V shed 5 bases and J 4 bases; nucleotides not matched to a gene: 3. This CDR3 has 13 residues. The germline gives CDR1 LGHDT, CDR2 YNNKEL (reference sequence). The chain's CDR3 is CASSIQGVTEAFF. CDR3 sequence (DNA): TGTGCCAGCAGCATACAGGGGGTCACTGAAGCTTTCTTT.

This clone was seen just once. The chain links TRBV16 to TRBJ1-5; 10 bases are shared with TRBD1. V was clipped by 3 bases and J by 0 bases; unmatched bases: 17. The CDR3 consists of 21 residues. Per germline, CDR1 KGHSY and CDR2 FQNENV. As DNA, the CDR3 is TGTGCCAGCAGCCATCCGGTCCTTGGGGGACAGGGGTTGAATAGCAATCAGCCCCAGCATTTT. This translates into CASSHPVLGGQGLNSNQPQHF.

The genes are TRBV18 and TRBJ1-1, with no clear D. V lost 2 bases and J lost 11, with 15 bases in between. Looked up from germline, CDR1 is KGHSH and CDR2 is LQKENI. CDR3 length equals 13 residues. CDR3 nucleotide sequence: TGTGCCAGCTCACCATATGGGCTCTTCTGGGCTTTCTTT. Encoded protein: CASSPYGLFWAFF.